This paragraph covers one TCR beta chain sequence. Its specificity is not known. The data were taken from a study of cytomegalovirus exposure and HLA in healthy donors. Study-wide results and limits: When analyzed later, a missense DCLRE1C variant was found to be linked to TCR beta V- and J-gene trimming.

The PCR ran on 60 Vbeta and 13 Jbeta primers. Only in-frame clones appear in the TCRdb table, and some are missing; sequencing was by immunoSEQ multiplex PCR. This repertoire shows about 110,000 clones, 79% found once; its top ten account for about 3.1%. The sequenced material came from PBMCs. The origin of this receptor is a woman between 35 and 50 years old in good health and CMV-seronegative.

The CDR3 DNA reads TGCGCCAGCAGCTCCAGACTAGCGGGAGGGCCGATTGAGGATGAGCAGTTCTTC. Its translation: CASSSRLAGGPIEDEQFF. The rearrangement joins TRBV5-1 to TRBJ2-1; TRBD2 aligns across 14 bases. Germline V gene sequence: CDR1 SGHRS, CDR2 YFSETQ. CDR3 length: 18 residues. V was pared by 3 bases and J by 8 bases, with 13 bases of the junction left unmatched.